This T cell receptor beta chain is from a study of cytomegalovirus exposure and HLA in healthy donors. With regard to this clone: The antigen is not known.

At collection, donors were nominally healthy, but unrecorded immune exposures were probable. The study, taken as a whole, reports: In vitro checks showed that a few CMV-associated chains really do target CMV antigens. Reportedly, diagnosis of cytomegalovirus status by the classifier showed high specificity and sensitivity. V- and J-gene trimming in TCR beta was tied to a missense DCLRE1C variant by an analysis performed later.

The primer mix had 60 Vbeta and 13 Jbeta primers. Sequencing used immunoSEQ multiplex PCR; TCRdb keeps in-frame clones, though not all of them. The data contain roughly 200,000 clones, 77% of them seen just once; the ten biggest clones take up about 2.5%. V gave up 0 bases and J gave up 6 bases; unmatched junction bases: 4. The V gene's germline CDR1 is SGDLS and CDR2 YYNGEE. This CDR3 is built from 16 residues. The material sequenced was PBMCs. The V gene is TRBV9, the J gene TRBJ2-1; 12 nucleotides align to TRBD2. The sequence came from a woman aged 55-69 years in good health and CMV-seropositive. The CDR3 loop is CASSVGGLAGFNEQFF. The CDR3 DNA is TGTGCCAGCAGCGTAGGAGGACTAGCGGGGTTCAATGAGCAGTTCTTC. The full variable domain, its missing parts supplied by reference TRBV9 and TRBJ2-1, is DSGVTQTPKHLITATGQRVTLRCSPRSGDLSVYWYQQSLDQGLQFLIQYYNGEERAKGNILERFSAQQFPDLHSELNLSSLELGDSALYFCASSVGGLAGFNEQFFGPGTRLTVL.